Following are 20 T cell receptor beta chains from one sample sequenced in a study of identical twins. TCRdb called the 5' RACE reads again in MiXCR, with one record for every CDR3 protein. The table includes around 370,000 distinct CDR3 sequences, around 9% detected once. The sequenced material came from naive T cells sorted from blood. These receptors were collected from a woman aged 45-60 years in good health.

The rearrangement uses TRBV5-1 and TRBJ2-1, with 8 nucleotides matching TRBD1. The CDR3 totals 14 residues. CDR1 and CDR2 (germline): SGHRS, YFSETQ. The V segment lost 3 bases and the J segment 5 bases; nucleotides outside the gene matches: 4. The CDR3: CASSSGQGNNEQFF. DNA for the CDR3: TGCGCCAGCAGCTCCGGACAGGGCAACAATGAGCAGTTCTTC.

This clonotype was detected a few times. This chain uses TRBV7-9 with TRBJ2-1; the D is unclear. Trimming removed 4 bases from V and 8 bases from J, with 9 bases in between. The CDR3 runs 12 residues. Germline V gene lookup returns CDR1 SEHNR and CDR2 FQNEAQ (reference sequence). This CDR3 reads CASSSYQDEQFF. For the CDR3, the DNA is TGTGCCAGCAGCTCCTATCAGGATGAGCAGTTCTTC.

This clonotype was observed a handful of times. The genes are TRBV14 and TRBJ2-3; D uncertain. Looked up from germline, CDR1 is SGHDN and CDR2 is FVKESK. This CDR3 contains 16 residues. The V end lost 2 bases, the J end lost 0 bases, and 12 bases lay between the germline ends. DNA for the CDR3: TGTGCCAGCAGCCAAATTGGCAGCTCGAGCACAGATACGCAGTATTTT. It translates to CASSQIGSSSTDTQYF.

The genes are TRBV6-5 and TRBJ2-7, with 14 bases matching TRBD2. Germline CDR1 and CDR2: MNHEY and SVGAGI. The CDR3 is 18 residues long. Trimming removed 6 bases from V and 2 bases from J; junction bases left unmatched: 12. CDR3 sequence: CASRPIGTSGSAAYEQYF. The CDR3 DNA reads TGTGCCAGCAGGCCCATCGGGACTAGCGGGAGTGCCGCCTACGAGCAGTACTTC.

This clonotype was picked up many times. The CDR3 reads CATSDYGEQFF. The CDR3 DNA reads as TGTGCCACCAGTGATTATGGTGAGCAGTTCTTC. The gene calls are TRBV24-1 and TRBJ2-1, with no clear D. The CDR3 loop spans 11 amino acids. From germline, CDR1 is KGHDR and CDR2 SFDVKD. V was cut by 2 bases and J by 9 bases, with 4 bases left in between.

The rearrangement links TRBV18 to TRBJ2-1, with a weak D call TRBD2 (6 bases). Germline CDR1 KGHSH, CDR2 LQKENI. The CDR3 runs 13 residues. Trimming pared 6 bases from V and 8 bases from J, leaving 14 bases between. CDR3 nucleotide sequence: TGTGCCAGCTCGCAAACTAGCCCCGATGAGCAGTTCTTC. This gives the protein CASSQTSPDEQFF.

The V and J genes are TRBV6-6 and TRBJ1-4; D is unclear. The V and J ends lost 4 bases and 8 bases respectively, with 11 bases between them. CDR3 length equals 13 residues. CDR1 and CDR2 (germline): MNHNY, SVGAGI (reference sequence). DNA of the CDR3: TGTGCCAGCAGTTGGGTCGGAAGAGAAAAACTGTTTTTT. It codes for CASSWVGREKLFF.

The sample holds many counts of this clonotype. The V and J genes are TRBV4-1 and TRBJ2-1, with 7 bases matching TRBD2. Germline V gives CDR1 MGHRA, CDR2 YSYEKL. After removal of 0 bases from V and 10 bases from J, the junction contained 0 bases not matched to a gene. CDR3 size: 12 residues. The CDR3 loop reads CASSQEGLEQFF. In nucleotides, the CDR3 is TGCGCCAGCAGCCAAGAGGGACTAGAGCAGTTCTTC.

The J gene is TRBJ2-7, the V gene TRBV24-1; maybe TRBD2 (6 bases). Trimming took 8 bases from V and 2 from J, leaving 15 bases between them. The CDR3 has 14 amino acids. Germline V lookup: CDR1 KGHDR, CDR2 SFDVKD. This CDR3 reads CATIPLGGTYEQYV. Here the CDR3 DNA reads TGTGCCACCATTCCCCTCGGCGGGACCTACGAGCAGTACGTC.

V usage is TRBV6-2 or TRBV6-3 and J usage is TRBJ2-7; D not resolved. In germline, CDR1 is MNHEY, CDR2 SVGEGT. V lost 1 base and J lost 2, with 9 bases in between. This CDR3 is built from 14 residues. The DNA for the CDR3 is TGTGCCAGCAGTTACTATCTTCGACCCTACGAGCAGTACGTC. Protein product: CASSYYLRPYEQYV.

This clonotype appeared many times. The chain uses TRBV20-1 and TRBJ2-7; a weak D match, TRBD1 (6 bases). Trimming took off 0 bases at V and 4 bases at J, with 16 bases between the two ends. The germline V gene has CDR1 DFQATT and CDR2 SNEGSKA (reference sequence). This CDR3 comprises 15 residues. CDR3 in amino acids: CSARDVTGSIYEQYV. The CDR3 DNA is TGCAGTGCTAGAGATGTGACAGGTTCAATATACGAGCAGTACGTC.

The J gene is TRBJ2-1, the V gene TRBV11-2; D is unresolved. Germline V lookup: CDR1 SGHAT, CDR2 FQNNGV. Trimming pared 2 bases from V and 7 bases from J, leaving 9 bases between. This CDR3 region has 13 residues. CDR3 amino acids: CASSLSSLNEQFF. The CDR3 nucleotides read TGTGCCAGCAGCTTATCTTCCCTGAATGAGCAGTTCTTC.

This clonotype was seen more than once but under ten times. The rearrangement joins TRBV24-1 to TRBJ2-2; D remains ambiguous. This CDR3 is built from 15 residues. Germline lookup yields CDR1 KGHDR and CDR2 SFDVKD. V was cut by 3 bases and J by 1 base, with 8 bases left in between. In nucleotides, the CDR3 is TGTGCCACCAGTGATCTGAAGGTGAACACCGGGGAGCTGTTTTTT. Protein sequence: CATSDLKVNTGELFF.

The sample holds many counts of this clonotype. The chain couples TRBV11-1 to TRBJ2-7, with D possibly being TRBD1 (6 bases). Trimming shortened V by 3 bases and J by 5 bases, and 8 bases separated the two germline ends. CDR1 SGHAT and CDR2 FQDESV come from the germline V gene (reference sequence). This CDR3 is built from 12 residues. The DNA for the CDR3 is TGTGCCAGCAGCTTTTCAGGGGACGAGCAGTACTTC. It translates to CASSFSGDEQYF.

This clonotype was counted at least ten times. The chain is built from TRBV5-6 and TRBJ2-1, with 7 bases identical to TRBD2. CDR1 and CDR2 (germline): SGHDT, YYEEEE. CDR3 length: 16 residues. V dropped 4 bases and J dropped 0; count of bases not matched to a gene: 7. The CDR3 sequence is CASSPGTTSSYNEQFF. CDR3 DNA: TGTGCCAGCAGCCCAGGGACTACAAGCTCCTACAATGAGCAGTTCTTC.

This clonotype came up many times. This chain connects TRBV18 to TRBJ2-1; 7 nucleotides align to TRBD1. The CDR3 totals 15 residues. J was trimmed by 0 bases and V by 7 bases; bases with no gene match: 6. Germline lookup yields CDR1 KGHSH and CDR2 LQKENI. The CDR3: CASLDDRDSYNEQFF. CDR3 nucleotide sequence: TGTGCCAGCTTAGATGACAGGGACTCCTACAATGAGCAGTTCTTC.

V gene TRBV2 combines with J gene TRBJ1-5; D is perhaps TRBD1 (6 bases). The CDR3 runs to 15 residues. V lost 6 bases, J lost 2 bases, and 14 bases lay in between. The germline gives CDR1 SNHLY, CDR2 FYNNEI. The CDR3, as DNA: TGTGCCAGCAGGGACGGACAGATCGGCAATCAGCCCCAGCATTTT. Translated: CASRDGQIGNQPQHF.

This clonotype has more than one count but fewer than ten. The chain combines TRBV19 with TRBJ2-1; 10 nucleotides agree with TRBD1. The CDR3 covers 14 residues. Trimming removed 6 bases from V and 4 bases from J; junction bases left unmatched: 3. Looked up from germline, CDR1 is LNHDA and CDR2 is SQIVND (reference sequence). The DNA for the CDR3 is TGTGCCAGTAGGACAGGGGGCATTTACAATGAGCAGTTCTTC. This encodes CASRTGGIYNEQFF.

This clonotype was seen only a few times. This chain connects TRBV19 to TRBJ2-4; D call uncertain. The CDR3 contains 13 residues. In germline, CDR1 is LNHDA, CDR2 SQIVND (reference sequence). The V end was cut by 3 bases, the J end by 5 bases, with 8 bases between. CDR3 region: CASSISRENIQYF. The CDR3 DNA is TGTGCCAGTAGTATTTCCAGAGAAAACATTCAGTACTTC.

V and J are TRBV20-1 and TRBJ2-1; the match to TRBD2 covers 9 bases. CDR1 DFQATT and CDR2 SNEGSKA come from the germline V gene (reference sequence). The CDR3 is 15 residues long. The V and J ends lost 7 bases and 8 bases, in that order; junction bases with no gene match: 15. CDR3 DNA sequence: TGCAGTGTGTATAGCGGGAGTTCGCCATGGGATGAGCAGTTCTTC. This codes for CSVYSGSSPWDEQFF.